This T cell receptor (beta chain) was profiled in a study of blood T cell repertoires in COVID-19. Study-level background: The study drew acute and convalescent COVID-19 samples from the United States, Italy and Spain. PBMCs, B-cell-depleted T cells, or T cells were the source of the cDNA or gDNA that made up the material.

Study processing details: Scientists estimated how many nucleated cells there were by amplifying reference gene primers. The table came from immunoSEQ multiplex PCR; TCRdb's copy has only in-frame clones and leaves some out. V, J and clone size are taken as reported in that table, and D and trimming were inferred from the DNA itself. The data show a few hundred thousand clones, roughly nine tenths seen once. The CDR3 runs 12 residues. Trimming stripped 5 bases from V and 0 bases from J, with 3 bases between. CDR1 SGHTA and CDR2 FQGNSA come from the germline V gene. Sequencing input: peripheral blood. The TCR was taken from a woman between 40 and 50 years old who had recovered from COVID-19. This rearrangement joins TRBV7-2 to TRBJ2-3; D gene ambiguous. This CDR3 is CASSLSTDTQYF. The CDR3 DNA is TGTGCCAGCAGCCTGAGCACAGATACGCAGTATTTT. The full variable domain, completed using reference TRBV7-2 and TRBJ2-3, is GAGVSQSPSNKVTEKGKDVELRCDPISGHTALYWYRQSLGQGLEFLIYFQGNSAPDKSGLPSDRFSAERTGGSVSTLTIQRTQQEDSAVYLCASSLSTDTQYFGPGTRLTVL.